These T cell receptor beta chains were read from a single sample in a study of Ad26.COV2.S vaccination and SARS-CoV-2 variants. Here immunoSEQ multiplex PCR was the method, and the copy in TCRdb shows in-frame clones only, minus some. Of fewer than 400,000 clones detected, 89% appear once; the ten largest clones hold 1.5% to 2%. The specimen was peripheral blood, collected in a trial of Ad26.COV2.S vaccine versus placebo. These receptors were collected from a person aged 18-65 years who received the Ad26.COV2.S COVID-19 vaccine or a placebo. Each CDR3 is given with its conserved first and last residue. The D gene is left open where the match is weak. Size values are once, few and many counts, or a class for expanded clones, and some rows have none.

d_call,j_call,clone_size,v_call,cdr3_aa,cdr3_nt
TRBD1,TRBJ2-1,once,TRBV28,CASSAGGSYNEQFF,TGTGCCAGCAGCGCAGGGGGCTCCTACAATGAGCAGTTCTTC
TRBD2,TRBJ2-7,NA,TRBV19,CASSIDAGGSYEQYF,TGTGCCAGTAGTATAGATGCGGGAGGGAGCTACGAGCAGTACTTC
TRBD1,TRBJ1-6,NA,TRBV6-1,CASSDPGQGNSPLHF,TGTGCCAGCAGTGACCCGGGACAGGGTAATTCACCCCTCCACTTT
NA,TRBJ2-1,NA,TRBV30,CAWSVAGMNEQFF,TGTGCCTGGAGTGTGGCAGGGATGAATGAGCAGTTCTTC
TRBD2,TRBJ2-7,NA,TRBV29-1,CSVDLAGGYEQYF,TGCAGCGTTGATCTAGCGGGAGGATACGAGCAGTACTTC
TRBD1,TRBJ1-3,NA,TRBV3-1/TRBV3-2,CASSTNRQGGNTIYF,TGTGCCAGCAGCACAAATCGACAGGGAGGAAACACCATATATTTT
NA,TRBJ2-7,once,TRBV6-6,CASSYSQAYEQYF,TGTGCCAGCAGTTACAGTCAAGCGTACGAGCAGTACTTC
NA,TRBJ1-1,NA,TRBV30,CALTDGQNTEAFF,TGTGCCTTGACGGACGGACAGAACACTGAAGCTTTCTTT
NA,TRBJ1-2,NA,TRBV7-9,CASSLGPRDGYTF,TGTGCCAGCAGCTTAGGCCCTAGGGATGGCTACACCTTC
TRBD2,TRBJ2-7,once,TRBV4-1,CASSQIREATYEQYF,TGCGCCAGCAGCCAAATCCGGGAGGCTACCTACGAGCAGTACTTC
TRBD1,TRBJ2-7,NA,TRBV7-8,CASSFNQLRQGVEQYF,TGTGCCAGCAGCTTTAATCAACTACGACAGGGGGTCGAGCAGTACTTC
TRBD2,TRBJ2-1,NA,TRBV7-8,CASSFSLAGGNNEQFF,TGTGCCAGCAGCTTTAGTCTAGCGGGAGGTAACAATGAGCAGTTCTTC
NA,TRBJ1-1,few,TRBV4-1,CASSLDDGFREAFF,TGCGCCAGCAGCCTGGACGACGGCTTCCGAGAAGCTTTCTTT
TRBD1,TRBJ1-1,NA,TRBV6-5,CASSHGQGNTEAFF,TGTGCCAGCAGCCACGGACAGGGGAACACTGAAGCTTTCTTT
TRBD2,TRBJ2-3,once,TRBV3-1/TRBV3-2,CASSLTSGSTDTQYF,TGTGCCAGCAGCCTGACTAGCGGTAGCACAGATACGCAGTATTTT